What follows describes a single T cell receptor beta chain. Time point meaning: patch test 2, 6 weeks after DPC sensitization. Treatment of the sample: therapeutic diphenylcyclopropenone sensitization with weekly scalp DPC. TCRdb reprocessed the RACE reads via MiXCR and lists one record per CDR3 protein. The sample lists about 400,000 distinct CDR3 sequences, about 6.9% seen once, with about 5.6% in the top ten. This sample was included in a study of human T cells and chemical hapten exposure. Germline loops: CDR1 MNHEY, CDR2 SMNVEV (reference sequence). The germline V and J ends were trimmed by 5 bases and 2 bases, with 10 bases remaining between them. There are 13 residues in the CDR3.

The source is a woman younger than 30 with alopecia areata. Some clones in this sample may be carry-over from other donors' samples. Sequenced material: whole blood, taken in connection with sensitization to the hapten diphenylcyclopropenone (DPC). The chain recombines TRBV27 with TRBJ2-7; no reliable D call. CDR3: CASSPSDAYEQYF. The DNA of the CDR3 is TGTGCCAGCAGTCCCAGTGACGCCTACGAGCAGTACTTC.